Listed below are T cell receptor beta chains from one sample, sequenced in a study of blood T cell repertoires in COVID-19. Measured with immunoSEQ multiplex PCR; TCRdb has only the in-frame clones, and not every one. The sample lists approximately 300,000 clones; roughly 89% were seen once. The sequencing sample was made of peripheral blood. The receptor set was obtained from a man aged 35 to 55 with acute or convalescent COVID-19. The CDR3 runs from the conserved cysteine through the conserved F or W. The order of the fields is clone size, J gene, V gene, CDR3 protein. A clone size is listed for some rows: how often the clone was seen (once, few, many), or a class if it is expanded.

size: -; J: TRBJ2-1; V: TRBV7-9; CDR3: CASSLPMGQSLNEQFF
size: -; J: TRBJ2-3; V: TRBV13; CDR3: CASSPGTSGAADTQYF
size: -; J: TRBJ1-6; V: TRBV7-2; CDR3: CASSPVRGSSYNSPLHF
size: -; J: TRBJ2-2; V: TRBV29-1; CDR3: CSFLQGNTGELFF
size: -; J: TRBJ1-2; V: TRBV9; CDR3: CASSAQGFYGYTF
size: -; J: TRBJ2-1; V: TRBV19; CDR3: CASSQPGARYNEQFF
size: -; J: TRBJ2-7; V: TRBV6-2/TRBV6-3; CDR3: CASSYFLSYEQYF
size: -; J: TRBJ2-6; V: TRBV3-1/TRBV3-2; CDR3: CASSQRSGANVLTF
size: -; J: TRBJ2-1; V: TRBV24-1; CDR3: CATSDHPGQDYNEQFF
size: -; J: TRBJ2-3; V: TRBV5-1; CDR3: CASSLGGQGIEDTQYF
size: -; J: TRBJ1-1; V: TRBV10-3; CDR3: CAIRNGQGEAFF
size: few; J: TRBJ1-2; V: TRBV5-6; CDR3: CASSSGTNYGYTF
size: -; J: TRBJ2-2; V: TRBV7-2; CDR3: CASRGWGGTGELFF
size: -; J: TRBJ2-7; V: TRBV2; CDR3: CASSKQGAGYEQYF
size: -; J: TRBJ2-1; V: TRBV5-6; CDR3: CASSLRKAAVYNEQFF
size: -; J: TRBJ2-1; V: TRBV29-1; CDR3: CSVTSDSYNEQFF
size: few; J: TRBJ2-2; V: TRBV5-6; CDR3: CASSSGTGGGTGELFF
size: -; J: TRBJ2-3; V: TRBV18; CDR3: CASSPPQGLSTDTQYF
size: once; J: TRBJ1-2; V: TRBV10-2; CDR3: CASSERSSGIYGYTF
size: -; J: TRBJ1-2; V: TRBV6-5; CDR3: CASSYTPQGYGYTF
size: once; J: TRBJ1-1; V: TRBV9; CDR3: CASSLRDSGEAFF
size: -; J: TRBJ2-3; V: TRBV19; CDR3: CATSAQGEAPFTDTQYF
size: -; J: TRBJ1-3; V: TRBV7-2; CDR3: CASSLDPTGSGNTIYF
size: -; J: TRBJ2-4; V: TRBV15; CDR3: CATSRGANPAKNIQYF
size: -; J: TRBJ2-7; V: TRBV19; CDR3: CASSRQGSLYEQYF
size: -; J: TRBJ2-7; V: TRBV6-5; CDR3: CASSSGTGGSYEQYF
size: few; J: TRBJ2-1; V: TRBV6-6; CDR3: CASSWTGVDEQFF
size: -; J: TRBJ1-3; V: TRBV6-1; CDR3: CASSVGQTFSGNTIYF
size: -; J: TRBJ1-2; V: TRBV7-8; CDR3: CASSRDRGFSGYTF
size: few; J: TRBJ1-3; V: TRBV19; CDR3: CASSISGQRFSGNTIYF
size: -; J: TRBJ2-3; V: TRBV24-1; CDR3: CATSDTGQGHDTQYF
size: -; J: TRBJ2-5; V: TRBV14; CDR3: CASTGGSQETQYF
size: -; J: TRBJ1-2; V: TRBV2; CDR3: CASSEEGLYGYTF
size: -; J: TRBJ1-2; V: TRBV7-9; CDR3: CASSPFKGGYGYTF
size: -; J: TRBJ1-1; V: TRBV5-1; CDR3: CASSAADRGTFF
size: -; J: TRBJ2-7; V: TRBV19; CDR3: CASSPRGGGEQYF
size: once; J: TRBJ2-1; V: TRBV9; CDR3: CASSRGGSYNEQFF
size: few; J: TRBJ2-7; V: TRBV7-2; CDR3: CASSFINLSFGEQYF
size: -; J: TRBJ2-7; V: TRBV5-1; CDR3: CASSLRQGDVLSYEQYF
size: -; J: TRBJ1-1; V: TRBV10-2; CDR3: CASRTDRVLTEAFF
size: few; J: TRBJ1-2; V: TRBV30; CDR3: CAWSARQGQDGYTF
size: -; J: TRBJ2-7; V: TRBV19; CDR3: CASRKAGGYEQYF
size: -; J: TRBJ1-2; V: TRBV10-3; CDR3: CAISTGGSNGYTF
size: -; J: TRBJ1-5; V: TRBV7-2; CDR3: CASSLVGTGGQPQHF
size: -; J: TRBJ1-6; V: TRBV30; CDR3: CAWREQGNSPLHF
size: once; J: TRBJ1-2; V: TRBV20-1; CDR3: CSASGPAYGYTF
size: -; J: TRBJ2-3; V: TRBV4-1; CDR3: CASSRRTSGGTDTQYF
size: -; J: TRBJ1-5; V: TRBV19; CDR3: CASSIGGTGTRPQHF
size: -; J: TRBJ1-5; V: TRBV6-4; CDR3: CASSQLEAGPNQPQHF
size: -; J: TRBJ2-2; V: TRBV30; CDR3: CAWSVYQVGELFF
size: -; J: TRBJ1-2; V: TRBV6-4; CDR3: CASSPRQGTNYGYTF
size: once; J: TRBJ1-2; V: TRBV6-5; CDR3: CAAWKYYGYTF